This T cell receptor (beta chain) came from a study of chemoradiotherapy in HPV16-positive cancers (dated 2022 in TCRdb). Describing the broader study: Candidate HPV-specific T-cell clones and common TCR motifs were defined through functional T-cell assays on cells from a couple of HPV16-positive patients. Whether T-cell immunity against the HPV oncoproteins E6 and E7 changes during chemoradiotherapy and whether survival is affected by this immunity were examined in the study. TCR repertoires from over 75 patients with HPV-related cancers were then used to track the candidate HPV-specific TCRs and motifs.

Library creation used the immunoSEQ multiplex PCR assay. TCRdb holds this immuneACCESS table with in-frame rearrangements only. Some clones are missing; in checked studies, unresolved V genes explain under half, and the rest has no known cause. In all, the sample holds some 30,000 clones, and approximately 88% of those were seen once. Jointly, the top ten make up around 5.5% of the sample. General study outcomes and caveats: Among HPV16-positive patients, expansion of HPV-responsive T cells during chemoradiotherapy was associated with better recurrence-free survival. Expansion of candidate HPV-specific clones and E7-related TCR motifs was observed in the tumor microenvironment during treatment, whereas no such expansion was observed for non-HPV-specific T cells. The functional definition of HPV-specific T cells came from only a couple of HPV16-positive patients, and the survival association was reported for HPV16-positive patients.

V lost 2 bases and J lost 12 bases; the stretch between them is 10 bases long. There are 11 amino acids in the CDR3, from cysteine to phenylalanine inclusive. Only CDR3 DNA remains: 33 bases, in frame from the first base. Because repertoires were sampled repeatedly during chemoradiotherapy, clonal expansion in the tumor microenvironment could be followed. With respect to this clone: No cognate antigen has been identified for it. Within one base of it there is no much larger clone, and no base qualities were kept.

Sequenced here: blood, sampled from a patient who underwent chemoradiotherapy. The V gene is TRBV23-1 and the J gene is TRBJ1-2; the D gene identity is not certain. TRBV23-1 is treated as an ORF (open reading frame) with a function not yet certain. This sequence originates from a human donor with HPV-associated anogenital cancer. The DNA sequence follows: TGCGCCAGCAGTCAAGCGTTCACAGACACCTTC. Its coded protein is CASSQAFTDTF.